This T cell receptor (beta chain) was profiled in a study of blood T cell repertoires in COVID-19. Method: immunoSEQ multiplex PCR; TCRdb's copy keeps in-frame clones and lacks some. The profile covers approximately 230,000 clones, with approximately 80% appearing a single time and over 12% taken by the ten largest. The germline V gene encodes CDR1 LGHNA and CDR2 YSLEER. The J segment lost 3 bases and the V segment lost 0 bases, leaving 4 bases of the junction unmatched. This CDR3 is 15 amino acids long. This TCR was recovered from a man aged 40-55 years who had recovered from COVID-19. V gene TRBV4-3 combines with J gene TRBJ2-7, with TRBD1 identical over 8 bases. Sequenced material: PBMCs or T cells enriched from blood (not recorded which). This chain's CDR3 is CASSQDGTGVYEQYF. The CDR3 DNA is TGCGCCAGCAGCCAAGATGGGACAGGAGTCTACGAGCAGTACTTC.